This T cell receptor (beta chain) was recorded in a study of liver allograft versus peripheral blood T cells. In the study overall: Liver transplant recipients had T cell receptor repertoires compared between transplanted liver and peripheral blood.

General study points: Peripheral blood reportedly held T cell receptor repertoires that differed from those inside liver allografts.

TCRdb reprocessed the reads via MiXCR and lists one record per CDR3 protein. The data contain some 10,000 distinct CDR3 sequences, over 15% of them singletons. This clonotype counts as medium-sized. Antigen: not known. The source of this sequence is a human patient who had a liver transplant. T cells may partly derive from the graft donor.

CDR3 sequence (DNA): TGTGCCAGTAGTATAACAGCTCTCACAGATACGCAGTATTTT. It encodes CASSITALTDTQYF. The V and J genes are TRBV19 and TRBJ2-3; unclear D gene. The V and J ends lost 2 bases and 2 bases respectively, with 8 bases between them. This CDR3 spans 14 amino acids. From germline, CDR1 is LNHDA and CDR2 SQIVND (reference sequence).